The clone carrying this TCR beta chain was seen a handful of times. Its antigen is not identified. The data were taken from a study of beta chain features in type 1 diabetes. Every isolated RNA sample was fully reverse transcribed, so sequencing captured expressed TCRB transcripts. Assay used: immunoSEQ multiplex PCR; TCRdb lists only in-frame clones, some missing. This repertoire shows 140,000 or so clones, 10% to 15% found once; its top ten account for around 1.4%. Whole-study findings and limits: There was a moderate but significant shortening of TCRB CDR3s in all four CD4+ subsets of Type 1 diabetes patients.

Trimming stripped 4 bases from V and 0 bases from J, with 10 bases between. Germline V lookup: CDR1 SGHRS, CDR2 YFSETQ. The CDR3 is 14 residues long. Central memory, naive, regulatory and stem cell-like memory CD4+ cells were sorted by CD45RO/CCR7/CD25/CD127/CD95/CD27. The clonotype comes from a man aged 18 to 29 with type 1 diabetes. The chain is built from TRBV5-1 and TRBJ1-2; no definite D call. Sample: central memory CD4+ T cells from blood. Written as DNA, the CDR3 is TGCGCCAGCAGCCCACGGACGGCTAACTATGGCTACACCTTC. It encodes CASSPRTANYGYTF.